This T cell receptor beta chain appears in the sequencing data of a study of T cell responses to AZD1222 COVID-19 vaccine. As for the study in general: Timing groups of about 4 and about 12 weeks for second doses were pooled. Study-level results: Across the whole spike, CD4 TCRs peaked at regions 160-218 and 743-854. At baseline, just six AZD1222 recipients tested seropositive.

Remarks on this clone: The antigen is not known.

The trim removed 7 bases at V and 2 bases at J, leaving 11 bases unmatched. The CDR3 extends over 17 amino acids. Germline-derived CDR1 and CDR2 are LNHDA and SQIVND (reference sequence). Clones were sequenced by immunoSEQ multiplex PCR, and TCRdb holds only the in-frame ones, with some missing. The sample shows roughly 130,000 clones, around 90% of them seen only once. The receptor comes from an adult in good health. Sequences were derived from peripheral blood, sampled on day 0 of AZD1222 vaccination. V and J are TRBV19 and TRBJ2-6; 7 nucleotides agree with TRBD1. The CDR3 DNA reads TGTGCCAGTATGACCGACAGGGTAGGGACTGGGGCCAACGTCCTGACTTTC. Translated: CASMTDRVGTGANVLTF.